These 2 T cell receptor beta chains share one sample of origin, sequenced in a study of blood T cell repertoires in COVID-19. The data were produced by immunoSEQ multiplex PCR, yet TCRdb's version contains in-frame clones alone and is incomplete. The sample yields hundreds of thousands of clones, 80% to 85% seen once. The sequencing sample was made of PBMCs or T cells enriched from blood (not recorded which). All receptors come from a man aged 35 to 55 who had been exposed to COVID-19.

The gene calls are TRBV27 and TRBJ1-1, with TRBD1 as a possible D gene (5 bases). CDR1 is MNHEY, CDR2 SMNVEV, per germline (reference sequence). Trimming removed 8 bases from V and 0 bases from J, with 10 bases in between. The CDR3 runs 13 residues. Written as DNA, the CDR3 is TGTGCCAGCGTAGACAGAGTGAACACTGAAGCTTTCTTT. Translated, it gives CASVDRVNTEAFF.

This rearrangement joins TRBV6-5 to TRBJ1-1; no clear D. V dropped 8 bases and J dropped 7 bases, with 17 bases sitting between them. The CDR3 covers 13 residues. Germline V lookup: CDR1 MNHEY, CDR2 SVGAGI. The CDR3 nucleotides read TGTGCCAGCTCGTTTTTTCGAGGCGTTGAAGCTTTCTTT. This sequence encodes CASSFFRGVEAFF.